This T cell receptor beta chain derives from a study of cytotoxic CD8 clonotypes in ibrutinib-treated CLL. Study outcomes and limitations: Clonality increased at ibrutinib response and stayed stable in sustained remission. At progression, however, it fell back toward baseline.

The data were produced by immunoSEQ multiplex PCR, yet TCRdb's version contains in-frame clones alone and is incomplete. This table has about 330,000 clones, roughly 71% appearing once. Trimming shortened V by 4 bases and J by 0 bases, and 15 bases separated the two germline ends. Germline V lookup: CDR1 MGHRA, CDR2 YSYEKL. This CDR3 contains 17 residues. A remark on this clone: Its antigen is currently unknown.

This clonotype originated in a human donor with chronic lymphocytic leukemia. This chain links TRBV4-1 with TRBJ2-2; D is ambiguous. The material was PBMCs, obtained after 36 months of ibrutinib treatment. This CDR3 reads CASSLGGVTSNTGELFF. DNA for the CDR3: TGCGCCAGCAGCCTCGGTGGTGTAACCTCGAACACCGGGGAGCTGTTTTTT.